The next 3 T cell receptor beta chains were all read from a single sample in a study of cytomegalovirus exposure and HLA in healthy donors. The PCR had 60 Vbeta and 13 Jbeta primers. The table came from immunoSEQ multiplex PCR; TCRdb's copy has only in-frame clones and leaves some out. The sample has approximately 190,000 clones, 87% seen once. The sample consisted of PBMCs. These TCRs come from a man in his thirties or forties in good health and CMV-seronegative.

The chain carries TRBV2 and TRBJ2-1, with D possibly matching TRBD1 (6 bases). The CDR3 contains 13 residues. In germline, CDR1 is SNHLY, CDR2 FYNNEI. V lost 6 bases to trimming and J lost 4 bases, with 10 bases between them. The CDR3 sequence is CASSTGLYNEQFF. The CDR3 DNA reads as TGTGCCAGCAGCACAGGGTTGTACAATGAGCAGTTCTTC.

The rearrangement uses TRBV29-1 and TRBJ2-3, with TRBD2 matching over 10 bases. V was clipped by 5 bases and J by 3 bases; unmatched bases: 11. From germline, CDR1 is SQVTM and CDR2 ANQGSEA. The CDR3 length is 16 residues. The CDR3 protein is CSVFTTRLAGTDTQYF. In nucleotides, the CDR3 is TGCAGCGTTTTCACCACCCGACTAGCGGGTACAGATACGCAGTATTTT.

The chain uses TRBV4-3 and TRBJ1-2, with 8 bases lining up with TRBD1. After removal of 0 bases from V and 11 bases from J, the junction contained 8 bases not matched to a gene. The CDR3 covers 14 residues. The germline CDR1 and CDR2 sequences are LGHNA and YSLEER. The CDR3 region is CASSQDRGRLGYTF. Written as DNA, the CDR3 is TGCGCCAGCAGCCAAGACAGGGGGCGGCTTGGTTACACCTTC.